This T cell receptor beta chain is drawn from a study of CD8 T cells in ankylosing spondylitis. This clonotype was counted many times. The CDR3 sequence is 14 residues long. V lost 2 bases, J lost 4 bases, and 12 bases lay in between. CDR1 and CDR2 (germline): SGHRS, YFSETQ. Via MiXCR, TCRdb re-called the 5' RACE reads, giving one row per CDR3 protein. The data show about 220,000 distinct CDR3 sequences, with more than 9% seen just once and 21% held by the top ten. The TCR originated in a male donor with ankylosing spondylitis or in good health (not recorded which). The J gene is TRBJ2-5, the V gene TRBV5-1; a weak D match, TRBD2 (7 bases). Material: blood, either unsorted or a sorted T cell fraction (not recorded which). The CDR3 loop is CASSFRGARETQYF. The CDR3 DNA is TGCGCCAGCAGCTTCCGGGGGGCTCGAGAGACCCAGTACTTC.